The 11 T cell receptor beta chains below come from one sample, sequenced in a study of T cells in tuberculosis. Libraries were prepared by immunoSEQ multiplex PCR; TCRdb keeps only in-frame clonotypes and omits some of them. The table includes 25,000 to 35,000 clones, about 92% detected once. The time point denotes: new active TB diagnosis, blood taken before or within 7 days of starting treatment. The sequences come from PBMCs, collected at tuberculosis diagnosis. These receptors all come from an adult with tuberculosis.

This chain connects TRBV9 to TRBJ2-6; tentative D call: TRBD2 (5 bases). Germline CDR1 reads SGDLS; CDR2 reads YYNGEE. The CDR3 is made up of 18 amino acids. The V end was cut by 3 bases, the J end by 0 bases, with 16 bases between. CDR3 in amino acids: CASSAPSGVGSGANVLTF. The CDR3 DNA follows: TGTGCCAGCAGCGCCCCGTCCGGGGTGGGCTCTGGGGCCAACGTCCTGACTTTC.

The V and J genes are TRBV30 and TRBJ2-3, with 8 bases aligning to TRBD2. V lost 2 bases and J lost 2; bases outside the gene matches: 12. Germline V gene data show CDR1 as GTSNPN and CDR2 as SVGIG (reference sequence). The length of the CDR3 is 17 residues. This CDR3 reads CAWSIGLAGGHTDTQYF. CDR3 sequence (DNA): TGTGCCTGGAGTATTGGTTTGGCGGGAGGACACACAGATACGCAGTATTTT. The full variable domain, rest sourced from reference TRBV30 and TRBJ2-3, is SQTIHQWPATLVQPVGSPLSLECTVEGTSNPNLYWYRQAAGRGLQLLFYSVGIGQISSEVPQNLSASRPQDRQFILSSKKLLLSDSGFYLCAWSIGLAGGHTDTQYFGPGTRLTVL.

The chain recombines TRBV2 with TRBJ2-5; 10 bases are a match to TRBD2. The CDR3 runs 17 residues. Germline values: CDR1 SNHLY, CDR2 FYNNEI. V lost 6 bases, J lost 7 bases, and 17 bases stayed unmatched. CDR3 protein: CASSPPGLAESRRTQYF. The DNA of the CDR3 is TGTGCCAGCAGCCCCCCCGGACTAGCGGAGTCCCGTCGGACCCAGTACTTC. The full variable domain, its missing parts supplied by reference TRBV2 and TRBJ2-5, is EPEVTQTPSHQVTQMGQEVILRCVPISNHLYFYWYRQILGQKVEFLVSFYNNEISEKSEIFDDQFSVERPDGSNFTLKIRSTKLEDSAMYFCASSPPGLAESRRTQYFGPGTRLLVL.

The rearrangement uses TRBV30 and TRBJ2-1; possible D gene TRBD1, 5 bases. Germline lookup yields CDR1 GTSNPN and CDR2 SVGIG (reference sequence). The CDR3 runs to 15 residues. V lost 0 bases to trimming and J lost 7 bases, with 16 bases between them. CDR3 sequence reads: CAWSVSGKGGNEQFF. The CDR3 region has the DNA TGTGCCTGGAGTGTATCAGGGAAGGGTGGAAATGAGCAGTTCTTC. The full variable domain, rest sourced from reference TRBV30 and TRBJ2-1, is SQTIHQWPATLVQPVGSPLSLECTVEGTSNPNLYWYRQAAGRGLQLLFYSVGIGQISSEVPQNLSASRPQDRQFILSSKKLLLSDSGFYLCAWSVSGKGGNEQFFGPGTRLTVL.

The chain links TRBV19 to TRBJ2-7; D possibly corresponds to TRBD1 (5 bases). CDR1 and CDR2 (germline): LNHDA, SQIVND (reference sequence). The CDR3 runs to 12 residues. The V end was cut by 5 bases, the J end by 6 bases, with 11 bases between. This CDR3 reads CASSPQGTEQYF. The CDR3 nucleotides read TGTGCCAGTAGTCCTCAGGGAACCGAGCAGTACTTC.

This clone has just one count. The chain joins TRBV2 to TRBJ1-1; no clear D. This CDR3 has 13 amino acids. The V end was cut by 3 bases, the J end by 11 bases, with 16 bases between. Germline CDR1 reads SNHLY; CDR2 reads FYNNEI. Written as DNA, the CDR3 is TGTGCCAGCAGTGACGAACGCGTGGTGTGGGCTTTCTTT. This translates into CASSDERVVWAFF.

This chain connects TRBV27 to TRBJ1-6; no reliable D call. Germline CDR1 is MNHEY and CDR2 is SMNVEV (reference sequence). V lost 10 bases and J lost 4, with 14 bases in between. This CDR3 has 14 residues. The CDR3 region is CATSPGIYNSPLHF. The CDR3 DNA follows: TGTGCCACCTCACCGGGGATTTATAATTCACCCCTCCACTTT.

V is TRBV19 and J is TRBJ2-1; 9 bases fit TRBD1. The germline CDR1 and CDR2 sequences are LNHDA and SQIVND (reference sequence). The length of the CDR3 is 17 residues. Trimming removed 4 bases from V and 0 bases from J; junction bases left unmatched: 7. The CDR3 loop is CASSTAPGQGSYNEQFF. In DNA form, the CDR3 reads TGTGCCAGTAGTACGGCGCCGGGACAGGGCTCCTACAATGAGCAGTTCTTC.

This clone was seen more than once but under ten times. V and J are TRBV29-1 and TRBJ2-3; 11 nucleotides agree with TRBD1. Trimming cost V 3 bases and J 0 bases; bases outside gene matches: 5. Germline V gene lookup returns CDR1 SQVTM and CDR2 ANQGSEA. This CDR3 contains 16 residues. The chain's CDR3 is CSVDGTGGLSTDTQYF. In DNA form, the CDR3 reads TGCAGCGTTGACGGGACAGGGGGACTTAGCACAGATACGCAGTATTTT.

The V and J genes are TRBV4-1 and TRBJ1-1; 10 bases fit TRBD1. The CDR3 totals 14 residues. V dropped 4 bases and J dropped 4; count of bases not matched to a gene: 3. CDR1 is MGHRA, CDR2 YSYEKL, per germline. CDR3 region: CASSPGTGVTEAFF. The CDR3 DNA is TGCGCCAGCAGCCCGGGGACAGGGGTCACTGAAGCTTTCTTT.

The rearrangement uses TRBV7-3 and TRBJ2-1, with D maybe TRBD1 (5 bases). CDR3 length: 12 residues. Germline V lookup: CDR1 SGHTA, CDR2 FQGTGA. V lost 5 bases and J lost 5, with 7 bases in between. CDR3 region: CASSDRDNEQFF. As DNA, the CDR3 is TGTGCCAGCAGCGACAGAGACAATGAGCAGTTCTTC. The full variable domain, with the rest looked up from reference TRBV7-3 and TRBJ2-1, is GAGVSQTPSNKVTEKGKYVELRCDPISGHTALYWYRQSLGQGPEFLIYFQGTGAADDSGLPNDRFFAVRPEGSVSTLKIQRTERGDSAVYLCASSDRDNEQFFGPGTRLTVL.